This T cell receptor beta chain was sequenced for a study of blood T cell repertoires in COVID-19. CDR1 and CDR2 (germline): ENHRY, SYGVKD. V lost 4 bases, J lost 5 bases, and 9 bases lay in between. This CDR3 has 12 amino acids. Assay: immunoSEQ multiplex PCR; the TCRdb copy retains only in-frame clones and omits some. Here the sample spans about 170,000 clones, under 80% being singletons. Sequencing was carried out using peripheral blood. This TCR came from a man aged 65-85 years with acute or convalescent COVID-19. The rearrangement joins TRBV10-3 to TRBJ2-7; D might be TRBD2 (5 bases). CDR3 residues: CAISGEGDEQYF. CDR3 DNA: TGTGCCATCAGTGGTGAGGGAGACGAGCAGTACTTC.